A selection of T cell receptor beta chains follows, all from one sample in a study of OX40 agonist ivuxolimab in advanced cancers. Sequencing was performed with immunoSEQ multiplex PCR; in TCRdb, only in-frame clones are kept and a portion is missing. The sample shows tens of thousands of clones, roughly 86% of them seen only once. The material sequenced was CD4+ or CD8+ T cells sorted from blood, taken in a trial of the OX40 agonist ivuxolimab. The receptor source for this set is an adult with an advanced solid tumor such as melanoma, head and neck, liver or kidney cancer. CDR3s include the opening cysteine and the closing phenylalanine or tryptophan. Each record gives: D gene, J gene, V gene, CDR3 length, clone size, CDR3 DNA, CDR3 protein. A D gene is named only where the DNA matches it firmly. Clone size, where shown, is once, few, many, or a class for clones that have expanded.

D: TRBD2; J: TRBJ2-3; V: TRBV6-6; length: 13; size: .; DNA: TGTGCCAGCAGGACTAGCGGCACAGATACGCAGTATTTT; CDR3: CASRTSGTDTQYF
D: TRBD1; J: TRBJ1-5; V: TRBV4-1; length: 16; size: .; DNA: TGCGCCAGCAGCCAAGCGTGGACAGGGGGCATCCAGCCCCAGCATTTT; CDR3: CASSQAWTGGIQPQHF
D: .; J: TRBJ2-5; V: TRBV9; length: 14; size: .; DNA: TGTGCCAGCAGCGTAGAGACGGACTACGGGACCCAGTACTTC; CDR3: CASSVETDYGTQYF
D: .; J: TRBJ2-3; V: TRBV23-1; length: 17; size: .; DNA: TGCGCCAGCAGGAACCCCCGGCGGCCCCTAAGCACAGATACGCAGTATTTT; CDR3: CASRNPRRPLSTDTQYF
D: .; J: TRBJ2-3; V: TRBV6-5; length: 12; size: .; DNA: TGTGCCAGCAGAGCAGTAGCAGATACGCAGTATTTT; CDR3: CASRAVADTQYF
D: TRBD2; J: TRBJ2-5; V: TRBV29-1; length: 14; size: .; DNA: TGCAGCGTCGAAGGACTAGCGGGAGAAGAGACCCAGTACTTC; CDR3: CSVEGLAGEETQYF
D: .; J: TRBJ1-2; V: TRBV5-1; length: 17; size: .; DNA: TGCGCCAGCAGCAAAGATTTCGGGGACGGAATTAACTATGGCTACACCTTC; CDR3: CASSKDFGDGINYGYTF
D: .; J: TRBJ1-1; V: TRBV5-4; length: 13; size: .; DNA: TGTGCCAGCAGCCCTGGACAGAACACTGAAGCTTTCTTT; CDR3: CASSPGQNTEAFF
D: .; J: TRBJ2-2; V: TRBV30; length: 14; size: .; DNA: TGTGCCTGCCCCCACGGGATCGGCACCGGGGAGCTGTTTTTT; CDR3: CACPHGIGTGELFF
D: TRBD1; J: TRBJ2-2; V: TRBV19; length: 13; size: .; DNA: TGTGCCAGTGAGACAGGGGGCACCGGGGAGCTGTTTTTT; CDR3: CASETGGTGELFF
D: TRBD2; J: TRBJ2-7; V: TRBV28; length: 15; size: .; DNA: TGTGCCGGAAAAGCGGGGGCAGCTGGGGACTACGAGCAGTACTTC; CDR3: CAGKAGAAGDYEQYF
D: .; J: TRBJ2-7; V: TRBV19; length: 19; size: .; DNA: TGTGCCAGTAGACCCACGCCGGGGAGTTACGGGGAGGCCGCGTACGAGCAGTACTTC; CDR3: CASRPTPGSYGEAAYEQYF
D: .; J: TRBJ2-6; V: TRBV10-3; length: 14; size: .; DNA: TGTGCCATCAGTGAAGGGACCGGGGCCAACGTCCTGACTTTC; CDR3: CAISEGTGANVLTF
D: .; J: TRBJ1-2; V: TRBV29-1; length: 14; size: .; DNA: TGCAGCGTTGAAGGGACAGAAGGAGGCTATGGCTACACCTTC; CDR3: CSVEGTEGGYGYTF
D: .; J: TRBJ2-3; V: TRBV19; length: 14; size: .; DNA: TGTGCCAGTAGTATTGCGACTGTGGCAGATACGCAGTATTTT; CDR3: CASSIATVADTQYF
D: TRBD2; J: TRBJ2-5; V: TRBV19; length: 12; size: once; DNA: TGTGCCAGTGGACTAGGGGTAGAGACCCAGTACTTC; CDR3: CASGLGVETQYF
D: .; J: TRBJ2-1; V: TRBV29-1; length: 13; size: .; DNA: TGCAGCGTTGAATCACCCTCCTACAATGAGCAGTTCTTC; CDR3: CSVESPSYNEQFF
D: .; J: TRBJ1-5; V: TRBV12-2; length: 18; size: .; DNA: TGTGCAAGTCGCTTAGCGCTAATCCAGGGTCAATACTATCAGCCCCAGCATTTT; CDR3: CASRLALIQGQYYQPQHF
D: .; J: TRBJ1-1; V: TRBV7-9; length: 14; size: .; DNA: TGTGCCAGCAGCTTATTTGGCCTTGATACTGAAGCTTTCTTT; CDR3: CASSLFGLDTEAFF
D: .; J: TRBJ2-7; V: TRBV18; length: 16; size: .; DNA: TGTGCCAGCTCACCACCTGGGGGCCTACAGGGTTGGGAGCAGTACTTC; CDR3: CASSPPGGLQGWEQYF